Below, 17 T cell receptor beta chains from the same sample are listed, as sequenced in a study of blood T cell repertoires in COVID-19. Libraries were prepared by immunoSEQ multiplex PCR; TCRdb keeps only in-frame clonotypes and omits some of them. In the table there are fewer than 300,000 clones, about 93% of which are singletons. Sequenced material: PBMCs or T cells enriched from blood (not recorded which). Every receptor here comes from a young woman who had recovered from COVID-19.

The CDR3 DNA is TGTGCCAGCAGCCAAACCGAGCAGGGGGAAGAGACCCAGTACTTC. Translating gives CASSQTEQGEETQYF. The J gene is TRBJ2-5, the V gene TRBV3-1 (or the pseudogene TRBV3-2); 7 bases are a match to TRBD1. This CDR3 has 15 amino acids. CDR1 is LGHDT and CDR2 is YNNKEL in the germline V gene (reference sequence). Trimming cost V 2 bases and J 3 bases; bases outside gene matches: 6.

This CDR3 reads CASSGQYPSGRGAYEQYF. For the CDR3, the DNA is TGTGCCAGCAGTGGACAGTACCCTAGCGGGAGAGGCGCCTACGAGCAGTACTTC. The chain uses TRBV28 and TRBJ2-7; the match to TRBD2 covers 10 bases. Germline V gene lookup returns CDR1 MDHEN and CDR2 SYDVKM. The V and J ends lost 5 bases and 2 bases, in that order; junction bases with no gene match: 15. The CDR3 is made up of 18 amino acids.

The chain uses TRBV5-4 and TRBJ2-7; weak D call: TRBD2 (6 bases). The length of the CDR3 is 15 residues. The ends were cut back, 6 bases at V and 6 bases at J, with 22 bases in the middle. CDR1 is SGHNT and CDR2 is YYREEE in the germline V gene (reference sequence). CDR3 loop: CASTKPGGTTGEQYF. The CDR3 DNA sequence: TGTGCCAGCACCAAACCCGGCGGGACCACTGGCGAGCAGTACTTC.

The chain combines TRBV29-1 with TRBJ2-7; TRBD2 matches 10 bases. This CDR3 is built from 13 residues. The V gene's germline CDR1 is SQVTM and CDR2 ANQGSEA. The J segment lost 5 bases and the V segment lost 5 bases, leaving 6 bases of the junction unmatched. The CDR3: CSVRASGSHEQYF. The DNA for the CDR3 is TGCAGCGTTCGGGCTAGCGGGAGCCACGAGCAGTACTTC.

V usage is TRBV9 and J usage is TRBJ2-3, with D perhaps TRBD1 (5 bases). V lost 4 bases, J lost 6 bases, and 9 bases lay in between. CDR1 SGDLS and CDR2 YYNGEE come from the germline V gene. The CDR3 is 12 residues long. The CDR3 sequence is CASSPRGDTQYF. CDR3 DNA: TGTGCCAGCAGCCCTAGGGGCGATACGCAGTATTTT. The variable domain in full, completed from reference TRBV9 and TRBJ2-3, reads DSGVTQTPKHLITATGQRVTLRCSPRSGDLSVYWYQQSLDQGLQFLIQYYNGEERAKGNILERFSAQQFPDLHSELNLSSLELGDSALYFCASSPRGDTQYFGPGTRLTVL.

The chain joins TRBV6-5 to TRBJ2-7; the D gene is possibly TRBD2 (6 bases). CDR3 length equals 13 residues. Germline V gives CDR1 MNHEY, CDR2 SVGAGI. With 7 bases removed from V and 4 bases from J, the gap between germline ends came to 14 bases. The CDR3, as DNA: TGTGCCAGCAACCCCTTGGGGGGATACGAGCAGTACTTC. Protein sequence: CASNPLGGYEQYF.

J is TRBJ2-7 and V is TRBV27; 7 bases are a match to TRBD2. CDR3 length: 15 residues. V was clipped by 3 bases and J by 7 bases; unmatched bases: 12. Germline V gene sequence: CDR1 MNHEY, CDR2 SMNVEV (reference sequence). The CDR3 DNA is TGTGCCAGCAGTTTGCCGGGAGGAGGCCTCCGGGAGCAGTACTTC. Residues: CASSLPGGGLREQYF.

This chain joins TRBV21-1 and TRBJ2-1; the tabulated D call, TRBD2, remains unverified against the DNA. TRBV21-1 is a known pseudogene. The length of the CDR3 is 12 residues. Here the CDR3 DNA reads TGTGCCAGCAGCAAGCTAGAGAATGAGCAGTTCTTC. Its translation is CASSKLENEQFF.

The chain joins TRBV28 to TRBJ2-3; 7 nucleotides agree with TRBD2. After removal of 8 bases from V and 1 base from J, the junction contained 6 bases not matched to a gene. CDR1 MDHEN and CDR2 SYDVKM come from the germline V gene. The CDR3 sequence is 14 residues long. CDR3 bases: TGTGCCAGCTGGTGGGGGGGAGGCACAGATACGCAGTATTTT. Its protein product is CASWWGGGTDTQYF.

The chain uses TRBV2 and TRBJ2-2; perhaps TRBD1 as D (6 bases). Trimming removed 6 bases from V and 7 bases from J, with 12 bases in between. The CDR3 totals 13 residues. Looked up from germline, CDR1 is SNHLY and CDR2 is FYNNEI. This CDR3 is CASRGTGFGELFF. The CDR3 DNA sequence: TGTGCCAGCAGGGGCACAGGGTTCGGGGAGCTGTTTTTT. Using reference TRBV2 and TRBJ2-2 for the parts outside the CDR3, the full variable domain is EPEVTQTPSHQVTQMGQEVILRCVPISNHLYFYWYRQILGQKVEFLVSFYNNEISEKSEIFDDQFSVERPDGSNFTLKIRSTKLEDSAMYFCASRGTGFGELFFGEGSRLTVL.

CDR3 region: CASRPPGQGNQPQHF. In DNA form, the CDR3 reads TGTGCCAGCAGACCCCCGGGACAGGGGAATCAGCCCCAGCATTTT. The chain employs TRBV28 and TRBJ1-5; 10 bases line up with TRBD1. The CDR3 sequence is 15 residues long. Per the germline V gene, CDR1 is MDHEN and CDR2 is SYDVKM. The junction had 6 bases not matched to a gene; V was cut back by 6 bases and J by 4 bases.

This chain links TRBV19 with TRBJ2-3; 13 bases agree with TRBD2. The CDR3 spans 18 residues. The germline gives CDR1 LNHDA, CDR2 SQIVND (reference sequence). Germline trimming cut 3 bases from V and 5 bases from J; bases unmatched to any gene: 11. CDR3 loop: CASSMPEGLAGEVDTQYF. The CDR3 DNA reads as TGTGCCAGTAGTATGCCCGAAGGACTAGCGGGAGAGGTAGATACGCAGTATTTT.

The rearrangement joins TRBV7-3 to TRBJ2-1, with 13 bases identical to TRBD2. The germline CDR1 and CDR2 sequences are SGHTA and FQGTGA. The trim removed 5 bases at V and 10 bases at J, leaving 8 bases unmatched. The CDR3 extends over 15 amino acids. CDR3 coding DNA: TGTGCCAGCAGCCCTGGACTAGCGGGAGTTTGGGAGCAGTTCTTC. The encoded protein is CASSPGLAGVWEQFF.

The rearrangement uses TRBV10-3 and TRBJ1-1, with D perhaps matching TRBD1 (5 bases). The V and J ends lost 8 bases and 0 bases respectively, with 10 bases between them. This CDR3 has 13 residues. The V gene's germline CDR1 is ENHRY and CDR2 SYGVKD. The CDR3 coding sequence is TGTGCCATCGCCTGGGGGGTGAACACTGAAGCTTTCTTT. It specifies CAIAWGVNTEAFF.

The chain combines TRBV14 with TRBJ1-4; D possibly corresponds to TRBD1 (5 bases). This CDR3 contains 15 residues. V was trimmed by 1 base and J by 8 bases, leaving 14 bases between them. From germline, CDR1 is SGHDN and CDR2 FVKESK. CDR3 loop: CASSQVRGWREKLFF. CDR3 DNA: TGTGCCAGCAGCCAAGTAAGGGGTTGGAGAGAAAAACTGTTTTTT.

The rearrangement joins TRBV3-1 (or the pseudogene TRBV3-2) to TRBJ2-7; 9 nucleotides line up with TRBD2. V lost 4 bases, J lost 3 bases, and 10 bases stayed unmatched. The CDR3 sequence is 16 residues long. CDR1 and CDR2 (germline): LGHDT, YNNKEL (reference sequence). CDR3 coding DNA: TGTGCCAGCAGCCCGAGGGCTAGCGGGAAGCTCTACGAGCAGTACTTC. This encodes CASSPRASGKLYEQYF.

This rearrangement joins TRBV7-6 to TRBJ2-3; TRBD2 matches 7 bases. With 5 bases clipped from V and 2 bases from J, the junction kept 4 bases outside the gene matches. The CDR3 has 14 residues. Per the germline V gene, CDR1 is SGHVS and CDR2 is FNYEAQ. This chain's CDR3 is CASSPSGDTDTQYF. For the CDR3, the DNA is TGTGCCAGCAGCCCTAGCGGAGACACAGATACGCAGTATTTT.